These 23 T cell receptor beta chains originate from one sample sequenced in a study of blood T cell repertoires in COVID-19. Data came from immunoSEQ multiplex PCR; TCRdb stores just in-frame clones and leaves some out. This sample has roughly 300,000 clones; 88% occur once, and the top ten carry approximately 8.8%. The specimen sequenced was peripheral blood. The receptors here all came from a young man with active or convalescent COVID-19.

This rearrangement joins TRBV7-9 to TRBJ1-6; D not certain. With 2 bases removed from V and 11 bases from J, the gap between germline ends came to 7 bases. Per germline, CDR1 SEHNR and CDR2 FQNEAQ (reference sequence). The CDR3 runs to 12 residues. CDR3 DNA: TGTGCCAGCAGCTTACCCCATCCACCCCTCCACTTT. Translating gives CASSLPHPPLHF.

This chain uses TRBV4-1 with TRBJ2-4; D is unclear. The germline gives CDR1 MGHRA, CDR2 YSYEKL. V gave up 1 base and J gave up 5 bases, with 15 bases separating them. CDR3 length equals 16 residues. The CDR3 loop reads CASSQAPVSVENIQYF. The CDR3 DNA sequence: TGCGCCAGCAGCCAAGCACCCGTGTCGGTAGAAAACATTCAGTACTTC.

The DNA of the CDR3 is TGTGCCACCGAACGACAGGGGGCGAGGGAGACCCAGTACTTC. It codes for CATERQGARETQYF. V is TRBV15 and J is TRBJ2-5, with TRBD1 matching over 10 bases. The V and J ends lost 8 bases and 5 bases, in that order; junction bases with no gene match: 8. The germline V gene has CDR1 LNHNV and CDR2 YYDKDF (reference sequence). The CDR3 totals 14 residues.

This rearrangement joins TRBV16 to TRBJ2-7; D may be TRBD1 (6 bases). This CDR3 is 15 amino acids long. Germline CDR1 and CDR2: KGHSY and FQNENV. Between the trimmed V and J ends, which lost 0 bases and 3 bases, there was a span of 12 bases. The CDR3 protein is CASSQSGETGYEQYF. DNA for the CDR3: TGTGCCAGCAGCCAATCAGGGGAGACAGGCTACGAGCAGTACTTC.

V usage is TRBV5-4 and J usage is TRBJ2-5; 11 bases are a match to TRBD2. There are 14 residues in the CDR3. V shed 4 bases, J shed 3 bases, and the junction held 2 bases outside the gene matches. Germline-derived CDR1 and CDR2 are SGHNT and YYREEE (reference sequence). CDR3 in DNA: TGTGCCAGCAGCCGTAGCGGGGGGGAAGAGACCCAGTACTTC. This gives the protein CASSRSGGEETQYF.

The V call is TRBV5-1, the J call TRBJ2-3; 10 positions agree with TRBD1. J gave up 2 bases and V 3 bases, and 6 bases lay outside the gene matches. In germline, CDR1 is SGHRS, CDR2 YFSETQ. The CDR3 has 16 residues. This chain's CDR3 is CASSSARQGATDTQYF. The CDR3, as DNA: TGCGCCAGCAGCTCGGCTCGACAGGGGGCCACAGATACGCAGTATTTT.

The V gene is TRBV4-1, the J gene TRBJ2-7, with 9 bases matching TRBD1. The V gene's germline CDR1 is MGHRA and CDR2 YSYEKL. The trim removed 3 bases at V and 6 bases at J, leaving 9 bases unmatched. CDR3 length: 15 residues. The CDR3 sequence is CASSQDHLDRGEQYF. In nucleotides, the CDR3 is TGCGCCAGCAGCCAGGATCACCTGGACAGGGGCGAGCAGTACTTC.

The V and J genes are TRBV13 and TRBJ2-7, with 12 bases that match TRBD2. Trimming at V came to 6 bases and at J to 3 bases, leaving 6 bases not matched to a gene. This CDR3 comprises 15 residues. CDR1 is PRHDT and CDR2 is FYEKMQ in the germline V gene (reference sequence). In DNA, the CDR3 is TGTGCCAGCAGGACTAGCGGGGGAGTGAACTACGAGCAGTACTTC. Protein sequence: CASRTSGGVNYEQYF. The complete variable domain, with remaining parts taken from reference TRBV13 and TRBJ2-7, reads AAGVIQSPRHLIKEKRETATLKCYPIPRHDTVYWYQQGPGQDPQFLISFYEKMQSDKGSIPDRFSAQQFSDYHSELNMSSLELGDSALYFCASRTSGGVNYEQYFGPGTRLTVT.

The chain combines TRBV12-3 or TRBV12-4 with TRBJ2-2, with D hard to call. This CDR3 comprises 13 residues. With 2 bases removed from V and 5 bases from J, the gap between germline ends came to 6 bases. The DNA of the CDR3 is TGTGCCAGCAGTTTATCCCCAACCGGGGAGCTGTTTTTT. It translates to CASSLSPTGELFF.

Concerning this clone: The same CDR3 also results from other DNA sequences found in this sample. V is TRBV12-3 or TRBV12-4 and J is TRBJ1-1; D gene unclear. V lost 5 bases and J lost 0, with 7 bases in between. This CDR3 contains 13 residues. CDR3 amino acids: CASSTGMNTEAFF. The CDR3 DNA sequence: TGTGCCAGCAGTACGGGAATGAACACTGAAGCTTTCTTT.

This chain joins TRBV12-3 or TRBV12-4 and TRBJ1-2, with 8 bases that match TRBD1. J gave up 6 bases and V 6 bases, and 6 bases lay outside the gene matches. The CDR3 consists of 13 residues. DNA for the CDR3: TGTGCCAGCAGCACGGACAGGGTTGATGGCTACACCTTC. The encoded protein is CASSTDRVDGYTF.

The CDR3 nucleotides read TGTGCCAGCAGCTTAGAAGGTTTGGGCGGGGCGTTCAATCAGCCCCAGCATTTT. This translates into CASSLEGLGGAFNQPQHF. The chain uses TRBV7-2 and TRBJ1-5; possible D gene TRBD1, 5 bases. CDR3 size: 18 residues. CDR1 SGHTA and CDR2 FQGNSA come from the germline V gene. Trimming removed 1 base at V and 3 bases at J, with 19 bases between.

The rearrangement joins TRBV15 to TRBJ2-2; D is uncertain. The CDR3 runs 16 residues. Germline V lookup: CDR1 LNHNV, CDR2 YYDKDF (reference sequence). The germline V and J ends were trimmed by 0 bases and 7 bases, with 15 bases remaining between them. The CDR3 is CATSRDGNSLHGELFF. The CDR3 DNA reads as TGTGCCACCAGCAGAGATGGTAATAGCCTTCACGGGGAGCTGTTTTTT.

CDR3 nucleotide sequence: TGTGCCAGTGGCCCGGGACAGGGACAGGATCAGCCCCAGCATTTT. This gives the protein CASGPGQGQDQPQHF. The chain links TRBV19 to TRBJ1-5; 9 bases align to TRBD1. CDR3 length: 15 amino acids. Germline V lookup: CDR1 LNHDA, CDR2 SQIVND (reference sequence). Unmatched junction bases numbered 10, after V lost 8 bases and J lost 5 bases.

The gene calls are TRBV5-8 and TRBJ1-2, with TRBD1 matching 8 bases. The J segment lost 8 bases and the V segment lost 5 bases, leaving 11 bases of the junction unmatched. Germline V gives CDR1 SGHTS, CDR2 YDEGEE. The CDR3 is 14 amino acids. This CDR3 is CASRYTDRDGGYTF. CDR3 DNA sequence: TGTGCCAGCAGATACACGGACAGGGATGGAGGCTACACCTTC. Looking up the rest from reference TRBV5-8 and TRBJ1-2 gives the full variable domain: EAGVTQSPTHLIKTRGQQATLRCSPISGHTSVYWYQQALGLGLQFLLWYDEGEERNRGNFPPRFSGRQFPNYSSELNVNALELEDSALYLCASRYTDRDGGYTFGSGTRLTVV.

The genes are TRBV6-5 and TRBJ2-1, with TRBD1 identical over 9 bases. V was pared by 8 bases and J by 2 bases, with 7 bases of the junction left unmatched. CDR1 and CDR2 (germline): MNHEY, SVGAGI. The CDR3 runs to 15 residues. The CDR3 DNA is TGTGCCAGCTCCCGGGACAGGGATCCCTACAATGAGCAGTTCTTC. It encodes CASSRDRDPYNEQFF.

The chain combines TRBV24-1 with TRBJ2-7; 8 nucleotides agree with TRBD2. Per germline, CDR1 KGHDR and CDR2 SFDVKD. This CDR3 comprises 16 residues. With V trimmed by 3 bases and J by 1 base, 7 bases remained unmatched. Here the CDR3 DNA reads TGTGCCACCAGTGATCCCGCGGGACTAGGGTCCTACGAGCAGTACTTC. It translates to CATSDPAGLGSYEQYF.

This chain joins TRBV2 and TRBJ2-5; 12 nucleotides match TRBD2. CDR3 length: 14 amino acids. The V gene end was trimmed by 5 bases and the J gene end by 5 bases; junction bases not matched to a gene: 3. Germline-derived CDR1 and CDR2 are SNHLY and FYNNEI. The CDR3 DNA sequence: TGTGCCAGCAGTCTAACTAGCGGGGGGGAGACCCAGTACTTC. Its protein is CASSLTSGGETQYF.

This clone was picked up one time. The chain is built from TRBV29-1 and TRBJ1-2; D is unclear. V was shortened by 0 bases and J by 6 bases, with 8 bases between the two germline ends. In germline, CDR1 is SQVTM, CDR2 ANQGSEA. The CDR3 is made up of 12 amino acids. CDR3 DNA: TGCAGCGTTGAAGAGAGCCTGGATGGCTACACCTTC. Translated, it gives CSVEESLDGYTF.

The chain has TRBV6-2 or TRBV6-3 and TRBJ2-1; weak D call: TRBD2 (6 bases). Trimming took off 4 bases at V and 8 bases at J, with 24 bases between the two ends. CDR1 is MNHEY, CDR2 SVGEGT, per germline. This CDR3 region has 17 residues. The CDR3 spells CASSSVVDWLGGDEQFF. The CDR3 DNA is TGTGCCAGCAGTTCCGTGGTTGACTGGTTGGGCGGGGATGAGCAGTTCTTC.

As to this clone: This CDR3 is also generated by other DNA sequences in the sample. The rearrangement joins TRBV2 to TRBJ1-2; D is possibly TRBD1 (6 bases). The CDR3 consists of 16 residues. Between the trimmed V and J ends, which lost 0 bases and 6 bases, there was a span of 17 bases. Germline V CDR1 and CDR2: SNHLY, FYNNEI. The CDR3: CASSEALLGQGDGYTF. The DNA of the CDR3 is TGTGCCAGCAGTGAAGCGCTTCTGGGACAAGGAGATGGCTACACCTTC.

The chain combines TRBV11-2 with TRBJ1-1; D is uncertain. Trimming left V 0 bases short and J 10 bases short, with 9 bases between. Germline V gene data show CDR1 as SGHAT and CDR2 as FQNNGV. The CDR3 runs 12 residues. The DNA for the CDR3 is TGTGCCAGCAGCTTAGAGTTTCTCCCAGCTTTCTTT. Translated: CASSLEFLPAFF.

This clone was recorded only once. The chain employs TRBV21-1 and TRBJ2-3; the D call TRBD2 from the table was never checked on the DNA. TRBV21-1 is an annotated pseudogene. This CDR3 has 24 amino acids. The CDR3 DNA follows: TGTGCCAGCAGCAATACAAGAGTCGAACCGGGGTCTCAGACTAGCGGGGGGCCTTTGGATACGCAGTATTTT. It is translated as CASSNTRVEPGSQTSGGPLDTQYF.